This T cell receptor (beta chain) was captured in a study of T cells in Graves' hyperthyroidism and ophthalmopathy. Findings and limits, study-wide: A model using 13 V-J features told ophthalmopathy apart from stable hyperthyroidism.

The V segment lost 4 bases and the J segment 3 bases; nucleotides outside the gene matches: 14. Germline lookup yields CDR1 SGHDT and CDR2 YYEEEE. The CDR3 runs to 20 residues. RNA transcripts served as the template for amplifying TCR beta CDR3 regions. In the first-round RT-PCR of the TCR CDR3, the HTBI primer set was used. TCRdb re-called the multiplex PCR reads through MiXCR, storing one row per CDR3 protein. The repertoire consists of roughly 100,000 distinct CDR3 sequences, with approximately 40% occurring once and the leading ten covering 10%. Turning to this clonotype: Its antigen is not known.

In patients aged 18 to 65, hyperthyroidism was newly diagnosed, with duration under 2 months. Uncontrolled infection, other autoimmune disease, pregnancy or lactation led to exclusion. Diagnoses used clinical symptoms, serum thyroxine and TRAb, thyroid ultrasound and orbital computed tomography. The chain carries TRBV5-6 and TRBJ2-6; 12 bases line up with TRBD1. This receptor was taken from a woman under 40 with Graves' hyperthyroidism. The sample taken for sequencing was peripheral blood or thyroid tissue (not recorded which). The CDR3: CASSTGPGTGGAGGANVLTF. The CDR3, as DNA: TGTGCCAGCAGCACCGGTCCCGGGACAGGGGGCGCAGGTGGGGCCAACGTCCTGACTTTC.